This T cell receptor (beta chain) was documented in a study of T cell responses to AZD1222 COVID-19 vaccine. Findings and limits, study-wide: CD4 TCRs covered the whole spike, strongest at regions 160-218 and 743-854.

This CDR3 has 13 amino acids. Trimming cost V 9 bases and J 4 bases; bases outside gene matches: 8. Per the germline V gene, CDR1 is LNHDA and CDR2 is SQIVND (reference sequence). Notes on this clone: Its target is not known.

The method was immunoSEQ multiplex PCR; TCRdb's version includes in-frame clones alone and lacks a portion of them. The data show roughly 120,000 clones, with approximately 90% seen just once and 2.5% to 3.5% held by the top ten. The origin of this receptor is an adult who received the AZD1222 COVID-19 vaccine. The sample here was peripheral blood, taken 28 days after the second AZD1222 dose. The rearrangement links TRBV19 to TRBJ1-2, with 7 bases identical to TRBD1. CDR3 amino acids: CASGRGQGYGYTF. CDR3 nucleotide sequence: TGTGCCAGCGGGAGGGGGCAGGGCTATGGCTACACCTTC.